The 9 T cell receptor beta chains reported below all come from one sample, sequenced in a study of early T cells in non-severe SARS-CoV-2 infection. Via MiXCR, TCRdb re-called the 5' RACE reads, giving one row per CDR3 protein. The sample consists of 80,000 to 100,000 distinct CDR3 sequences, roughly 11% of them appearing once. The sample here was whole blood, taken at baseline. The receptors shown here come from an adult who was a healthcare worker with PCR-confirmed SARS-CoV-2 infection or an uninfected control (not recorded which).

At least ten counts were recorded for this clonotype. The V gene is TRBV12-3 or TRBV12-4, the J gene TRBJ2-1, with D tentatively TRBD1 (6 bases). V was pared by 2 bases and J by 4 bases, with 15 bases between. The CDR3 covers 16 residues. The CDR3 bases are TGTGCCAGCAGTTTACAGGGGCGAGGGACATACAATGAGCAGTTCTTC. As protein: CASSLQGRGTYNEQFF.

This clonotype was found many times. The chain uses TRBV5-1 and TRBJ1-6; 8 bases line up with TRBD1. After removal of 0 bases from V and 7 bases from J, the junction contained 6 bases not matched to a gene. There are 16 residues in the CDR3. The germline gives CDR1 SGHRS, CDR2 YFSETQ. CDR3 loop: CASSLAQGASNSPLHF. The CDR3 DNA follows: TGCGCCAGCAGCTTGGCTCAGGGGGCGAGCAATTCACCCCTCCACTTT.

This clonotype was seen ten or more times. This chain uses TRBV6-6 with TRBJ2-2, with 7 bases matching TRBD2. Trimming removed 0 bases from V and 0 bases from J; junction bases left unmatched: 7. This CDR3 is built from 18 residues. The germline CDR1 and CDR2 sequences are MNHNY and SVGAGI (reference sequence). The CDR3 DNA reads TGTGCCAGCAGTTACTCTTCTAGCGGCCCACCGAACACCGGGGAGCTGTTTTTT. Translating it yields CASSYSSSGPPNTGELFF.

J is TRBJ1-5 and V is TRBV28; D remains unclear. Per the germline V gene, CDR1 is MDHEN and CDR2 is SYDVKM. The CDR3 length is 12 residues. V was shortened by 8 bases and J by 4 bases, with 9 bases between the two germline ends. CDR3 sequence (DNA): TGTGCCAGCCAGATGCTTAATCAGCCCCAGCATTTT. Translation: CASQMLNQPQHF. Using reference TRBV28 and TRBJ1-5 for the parts outside the CDR3, the full variable domain is DVKVTQSSRYLVKRTGEKVFLECVQDMDHENMFWYRQDPGLGLRLIYFSYDVKMKEKGDIPEGYSVSREKKERFSLILESASTNQTSMYLCASQMLNQPQHFGDGTRLSIL.

This clonotype was observed a few times. The chain employs TRBV12-3 or TRBV12-4 and TRBJ1-5; 9 bases fit TRBD1. Unmatched junction bases numbered 6, after V lost 7 bases and J lost 5 bases. The CDR3 covers 14 residues. The CDR3 DNA sequence: TGTGCCAGCAATGGACAGGGGCGATATCAGCCCCAGCATTTT. Translated, it gives CASNGQGRYQPQHF.

This chain uses TRBV6-2 or TRBV6-3 with TRBJ1-1; no definite D call. The V end was cut by 2 bases, the J end by 10 bases, with 14 bases between. The CDR3 is made up of 13 amino acids. Per the germline V gene, CDR1 is MNHEY and CDR2 is SVGEGT. The CDR3 reads CASSYDFRGRAFF. DNA of the CDR3: TGTGCCAGCAGTTACGACTTCCGTGGACGAGCTTTCTTT.

There are a few counts of this clonotype. CDR3 coding DNA: TGTGCCACCAGTGATTTGGCAGGCAAAGCTTTCTTT. It is translated as CATSDLAGKAFF. The chain recombines TRBV24-1 with TRBJ1-1, with unresolved D. Germline CDR1 and CDR2: KGHDR and SFDVKD. Trimming removed 0 bases from V and 9 bases from J, with 7 bases in between. The CDR3 length is 12 residues.

Ten or more counts support this clonotype. The V gene is TRBV6-6, the J gene TRBJ2-5; D is possibly TRBD2 (5 bases). The CDR3 length is 12 residues. Per germline, CDR1 MNHNY and CDR2 SVGAGI (reference sequence). V lost 5 bases and J 5 bases, leaving 9 bases between the germline ends. The DNA of the CDR3 is TGTGCCAGCAGTCCGACGGGGGAGACCCAGTACTTC. It yields the protein CASSPTGETQYF.

This clonotype was picked up a small number of times. The chain employs TRBV12-3 or TRBV12-4 and TRBJ1-6; D not certain. The CDR3 runs to 15 residues. V gave up 3 bases and J gave up 6 bases, with 12 bases separating them. This CDR3 is CASSLTASGNSPLHF. The CDR3 region has the DNA TGTGCCAGCAGTTTGACCGCCTCCGGTAATTCACCCCTCCACTTT.